Presented here are 27 T cell receptor beta chains from one specimen sequenced in a study of blood T cell repertoires in COVID-19 (TCRdb year 2020). The library was generated by the immunoSEQ multiplex PCR assay. TCRdb took over this immuneACCESS table, retaining in-frame rearrangements with V and J assigned. Such tables are incomplete; in checked studies, under half of the missing clones stem from an unresolved V gene, and the remainder is unexplained. This sample lists roughly 68,000 clones; 76% were detected once. The ten largest clones capture about 15% of the sample. Source material: peripheral blood. These receptors came from a man aged 55 to 70 with COVID-19, enrolled during active disease.

This chain links TRBV5-1 with TRBJ1-6; D might be TRBD1 (5 bases). In germline, CDR1 is SGHRS, CDR2 YFSETQ. Trimming cost V 4 bases and J 6 bases, with 11 bases left between them. The CDR3 totals 14 residues. CDR3 loop: CASSPGGGNSPLHF. The CDR3 DNA follows: TGCGCCAGCAGCCCCGGGGGTGGTAATTCACCCCTCCACTTT.

The chain recombines TRBV3-1 (or the pseudogene TRBV3-2) with TRBJ2-1, with TRBD1 as a possible D gene (5 bases). Between the trimmed V and J ends, which lost 1 base and 9 bases, there was a span of 16 bases. Germline CDR1 and CDR2: LGHDT and YNNKEL (reference sequence). This CDR3 has 15 amino acids. DNA for the CDR3: TGTGCCAGCAGCCAAGTCCCCGCCAGGGTGGGTGAGCAGTTCTTC. Its protein is CASSQVPARVGEQFF.

The chain has TRBV4-2 and TRBJ1-5; D may be TRBD1 (6 bases). This CDR3 has 17 residues. Germline V CDR1 and CDR2: LGHNA, YNFKEQ. V lost 1 base and J lost 4, with 17 bases in between. As DNA, the CDR3 is TGTGCCAGCAGCCAAGGCTCTATTGGGCAGGGGAATCAGCCCCAGCATTTT. Amino acid sequence: CASSQGSIGQGNQPQHF.

This clone was recorded only once. V usage is TRBV4-1 and J usage is TRBJ2-2, with D tentatively TRBD1 (6 bases). The germline V and J ends were trimmed by 8 bases and 4 bases, with 17 bases remaining between them. Per the germline V gene, CDR1 is MGHRA and CDR2 is YSYEKL. The CDR3 length is 15 residues. The CDR3 loop reads CASSQGWFGTGELFF. The CDR3 DNA reads TGCGCCAGCTCCCAGGGGTGGTTTGGCACCGGGGAGCTGTTTTTT.

The chain links TRBV2 to TRBJ2-5; unclear D gene. The CDR3 totals 14 residues. Trimming left V 0 bases short and J 5 bases short, with 10 bases between. CDR1 and CDR2 (germline): SNHLY, FYNNEI. CDR3 sequence: CASSEALPGETQYF. The CDR3 DNA reads as TGTGCCAGCAGTGAAGCTTTACCCGGGGAGACCCAGTACTTC. The whole variable domain, filled in from reference TRBV2 and TRBJ2-5, reads EPEVTQTPSHQVTQMGQEVILRCVPISNHLYFYWYRQILGQKVEFLVSFYNNEISEKSEIFDDQFSVERPDGSNFTLKIRSTKLEDSAMYFCASSEALPGETQYFGPGTRLLVL.

V usage is TRBV5-1 and J usage is TRBJ2-2, with D hard to call. CDR3 length: 14 residues. Trimming stripped 4 bases from V and 6 bases from J, with 13 bases between. Germline assignment: CDR1 SGHRS and CDR2 YFSETQ. The chain's CDR3 is CASSIPVQAGELFF. The CDR3 DNA is TGCGCCAGCAGCATTCCCGTTCAGGCCGGGGAGCTGTTTTTT. The full variable domain, in which reference TRBV5-1 and TRBJ2-2 provide the parts outside the CDR3, is KAGVTQTPRYLIKTRGQQVTLSCSPISGHRSVSWYQQTPGQGLQFLFEYFSETQRNKGNFPGRFSGRQFSNSRSEMNVSTLELGDSALYLCASSIPVQAGELFFGEGSRLTVL.

This clone was seen repeatedly, ten times or more. The chain links TRBV6-5 to TRBJ1-1, with TRBD1 matching over 11 bases. The CDR3 has 15 residues. V lost 8 bases and J lost 4; bases outside the gene matches: 9. CDR1 and CDR2 from the germline V gene are MNHEY and SVGAGI. CDR3 region: CASLRTGGAGTEAFF. CDR3 in DNA: TGTGCCAGCCTGCGGACAGGGGGCGCGGGCACTGAAGCTTTCTTT.

This CDR3 reads CASSEDRANYGYTF. The CDR3 nucleotides read TGTGCCAGCAGTGAGGACAGGGCCAACTATGGCTACACCTTC. The rearrangement uses TRBV2 and TRBJ1-2; 8 nucleotides match TRBD1. V gave up 3 bases and J gave up 2 bases; unmatched junction bases: 2. Germline CDR1 reads SNHLY; CDR2 reads FYNNEI. This CDR3 spans 14 amino acids.

The rearrangement joins TRBV5-1 to TRBJ2-2, with TRBD1 identical over 7 bases. The CDR3 covers 14 residues. V lost 5 bases, J lost 5 bases, and 6 bases stayed unmatched. Germline CDR1 and CDR2: SGHRS and YFSETQ. For the CDR3, the DNA is TGCGCCAGCAGAAAGGGACAGACGACCGGGGAGCTGTTTTTT. This codes for CASRKGQTTGELFF.

The chain is built from TRBV19 and TRBJ1-5; D gene uncertain. Trimming shortened V by 3 bases and J by 0 bases, and 12 bases separated the two germline ends. The CDR3 has 16 residues. Germline lookup yields CDR1 LNHDA and CDR2 SQIVND (reference sequence). The DNA of the CDR3 is TGTGCCAGTAGTATGTTCGGGGTGGTTAGCAATCAGCCCCAGCATTTT. Translating gives CASSMFGVVSNQPQHF.

The V call is TRBV11-2, the J call TRBJ1-2; D possibly corresponds to TRBD1 (5 bases). The CDR3 has 12 amino acids. Germline CDR1 SGHAT, CDR2 FQNNGV. Between the trimmed V and J ends, which lost 6 bases and 7 bases, there was a span of 12 bases. DNA for the CDR3: TGTGCCAGCAGACCAGGGAGGGTTGGCTACACCTTC. It translates to CASRPGRVGYTF.

The chain couples TRBV2 to TRBJ1-1, with a tentative D call TRBD1 (5 bases). Germline lookup yields CDR1 SNHLY and CDR2 FYNNEI. Trimming cost V 4 bases and J 0 bases, with 12 bases left between them. The CDR3 consists of 15 residues. The CDR3 protein is CASSGGSSMNTEAFF. The CDR3, as DNA: TGTGCCAGCAGTGGGGGCAGCAGCATGAACACTGAAGCTTTCTTT.

V and J are TRBV5-5 and TRBJ2-3; 7 bases map to TRBD1. In germline, CDR1 is SGHKS, CDR2 YYEKEE (reference sequence). J was trimmed by 7 bases and V by 4 bases; bases with no gene match: 9. The CDR3 totals 14 residues. CDR3 loop: CASSDRPGGYTQYF. CDR3 in DNA: TGTGCCAGCAGCGATCGCCCAGGGGGATATACGCAGTATTTT.

The rearrangement links TRBV7-5 to TRBJ1-2; TRBD1 reflects the table's D call only, with no check against the DNA. TRBV7-5 is a pseudogene locus. This CDR3 is built from 13 residues. This CDR3 reads CARSFDSTYGYTF. For the CDR3, the DNA is TGTGCCAGAAGCTTCGACAGCACCTATGGCTACACCTTC.

The chain recombines TRBV27 with TRBJ2-3; D unclear. There are 13 residues in the CDR3. Trimming shortened V by 3 bases and J by 0 bases, and 4 bases separated the two germline ends. Germline V gives CDR1 MNHEY, CDR2 SMNVEV (reference sequence). CDR3 in DNA: TGTGCCAGCAGTTTTCTCAGCACAGATACGCAGTATTTT. Its protein is CASSFLSTDTQYF.

V gene TRBV7-3 combines with J gene TRBJ2-3; D is undetermined. V lost 4 bases and J 3 bases, leaving 8 bases between the germline ends. Germline assignment: CDR1 SGHTA and CDR2 FQGTGA. This CDR3 comprises 13 residues. The CDR3 nucleotides read TGTGCCAGCAGCTCCTCTATTACAGATACGCAGTATTTT. Amino acid sequence: CASSSSITDTQYF.

This chain connects TRBV13 to TRBJ1-2, with D tentatively TRBD1 (5 bases). The V end was cut by 3 bases, the J end by 5 bases, with 13 bases between. Germline-derived CDR1 and CDR2 are PRHDT and FYEKMQ (reference sequence). CDR3 length: 14 residues. The DNA for the CDR3 is TGTGCCAGCAGCTTGAGGACCGGGGGGTATGGCTACACCTTC. Its protein product is CASSLRTGGYGYTF.

The chain uses TRBV5-5 and TRBJ2-7; D is uncertain. With 5 bases removed from V and 1 base from J, the gap between germline ends came to 13 bases. Looked up from germline, CDR1 is SGHKS and CDR2 is YYEKEE (reference sequence). The CDR3 consists of 14 residues. The CDR3 DNA sequence: TGTGCCAGCAGTCGTACGACGGAGTCCTACGAGCAGTACTTC. It translates to CASSRTTESYEQYF.

This sequence joins TRBV10-3 and TRBJ1-2, with TRBD1 identical over 7 bases. This CDR3 comprises 16 residues. V shed 1 base and J 4 bases; nucleotides not matched to a gene: 9. Looked up from germline, CDR1 is ENHRY and CDR2 is SYGVKD. DNA of the CDR3: TGTGCCATCAGTGAGTTAATGGCAGGGGGTCCCTATGGCTACACCTTC. Protein product: CAISELMAGGPYGYTF.

This clone was counted ten times or more. The chain combines TRBV18 with TRBJ1-2; TRBD1 agrees at 7 bases. Germline V gene lookup returns CDR1 KGHSH and CDR2 LQKENI. The CDR3 consists of 14 residues. Losses at the gene ends were 4 bases for V and 2 bases for J; bases not matched to a gene: 4. The CDR3 DNA sequence: TGTGCCAGCTCACAGGAACAGGGGAACTATGGCTACACCTTC. This codes for CASSQEQGNYGYTF.

This rearrangement joins TRBV30 to TRBJ1-1, with D hard to call. V lost 2 bases to trimming and J lost 1 base, with 8 bases between them. This CDR3 has 13 amino acids. Germline V gives CDR1 GTSNPN, CDR2 SVGIG (reference sequence). The DNA for the CDR3 is TGTGCCTGGAGTTTGGCCACGAACACTGAAGCTTTCTTT. This codes for CAWSLATNTEAFF.

The chain couples TRBV7-9 to TRBJ2-1; 8 bases agree with TRBD1. The length of the CDR3 is 15 residues. Germline lookup yields CDR1 SEHNR and CDR2 FQNEAQ (reference sequence). The junction had 10 bases not matched to a gene; V was cut back by 5 bases and J by 7 bases. The CDR3 protein is CASSPGQGQGNEQFF. DNA for the CDR3: TGTGCCAGCAGCCCAGGACAGGGTCAGGGGAATGAGCAGTTCTTC.

The CDR3 DNA follows: TGTGCCACCAGTGATCCCCGGGACAGGGGCTACGAGCAGTACTTC. This encodes CATSDPRDRGYEQYF. This chain joins TRBV24-1 and TRBJ2-7, with TRBD1 matching 10 bases. This CDR3 region has 15 residues. Trimming cost V 3 bases and J 3 bases; bases outside gene matches: 4. Germline assignment: CDR1 KGHDR and CDR2 SFDVKD.

The chain is built from TRBV20-1 and TRBJ1-6, with TRBD1 matching over 9 bases. This CDR3 region has 14 residues. Germline V gene data show CDR1 as DFQATT and CDR2 as SNEGSKA (reference sequence). V gave up 3 bases and J gave up 9 bases; unmatched junction bases: 6. The DNA for the CDR3 is TGCAGTGCTAGTCTAGGGACAGGGAGTTCACCCCTCCACTTT. Protein: CSASLGTGSSPLHF.

The rearrangement joins TRBV6-5 to TRBJ2-7; maybe TRBD2 (5 bases). Germline V lookup: CDR1 MNHEY, CDR2 SVGAGI. The CDR3 has 15 residues. Trimming shortened V by 6 bases and J by 1 base, and 16 bases separated the two germline ends. The DNA of the CDR3 is TGTGCCAGCAGACGTAGCGTGCAGGCTTCCTACGAGCAGTACTTC. It is translated as CASRRSVQASYEQYF.

The chain has TRBV18 and TRBJ1-1; maybe TRBD1 (6 bases). CDR3 length: 15 amino acids. The V end was cut by 5 bases, the J end by 0 bases, with 13 bases between. The germline V gene encodes CDR1 KGHSH and CDR2 LQKENI. In DNA form, the CDR3 reads TGTGCCAGCTCAACGCAGGGGAGAATGAACACTGAAGCTTTCTTT. Translating gives CASSTQGRMNTEAFF.

This chain uses TRBV27 with TRBJ1-4; D gene uncertain. Germline V gene sequence: CDR1 MNHEY, CDR2 SMNVEV (reference sequence). This CDR3 comprises 15 residues. V was cut by 8 bases and J by 6 bases, with 19 bases left in between. CDR3 in DNA: TGTGCCAGCTCCCCCCGAGGGTCCGGTCATGAAAAACTGTTTTTT. It yields the protein CASSPRGSGHEKLFF.